Below, one TCR beta chain is given with its context. The antigen is undetermined. This specimen comes from a study of shared clonotypes between healthy human individuals. TCRdb keeps only in-frame clones here, not all; method: immunoSEQ multiplex PCR. In the table there are just over 2,000,000 clones, 85% to 95% of which are singletons. Germline CDR1 SGHAT, CDR2 FQNNGV. This CDR3 comprises 14 residues. Deletions cut 0 bases from V and 6 bases from J, with 12 bases between. Study conclusions and caveats: The genetic and exposure-history diversity represented was limited by few donors.

This sequence originates from a man between 18 and 29 years old in good health. V gene TRBV11-2 combines with J gene TRBJ2-7; D possibly corresponds to TRBD1 (6 bases). What was sequenced was naive CD4+ T cells sorted from blood. Subset here: CD45RA+ positively selected. The CDR3 nucleotides read TGTGCCAGCAGCTTAGACGGGACACCAGGCGAGCAGTACTTC. Protein product: CASSLDGTPGEQYF. Full variable domain (rest looked up from reference TRBV11-2 and TRBJ2-7): EAGVAQSPRYKIIEKRQSVAFWCNPISGHATLYWYQQILGQGPKLLIQFQNNGVVDDSQLPKDRFSAERLKGVDSTLKIQPAKLEDSAVYLCASSLDGTPGEQYFGPGTRLTVT.